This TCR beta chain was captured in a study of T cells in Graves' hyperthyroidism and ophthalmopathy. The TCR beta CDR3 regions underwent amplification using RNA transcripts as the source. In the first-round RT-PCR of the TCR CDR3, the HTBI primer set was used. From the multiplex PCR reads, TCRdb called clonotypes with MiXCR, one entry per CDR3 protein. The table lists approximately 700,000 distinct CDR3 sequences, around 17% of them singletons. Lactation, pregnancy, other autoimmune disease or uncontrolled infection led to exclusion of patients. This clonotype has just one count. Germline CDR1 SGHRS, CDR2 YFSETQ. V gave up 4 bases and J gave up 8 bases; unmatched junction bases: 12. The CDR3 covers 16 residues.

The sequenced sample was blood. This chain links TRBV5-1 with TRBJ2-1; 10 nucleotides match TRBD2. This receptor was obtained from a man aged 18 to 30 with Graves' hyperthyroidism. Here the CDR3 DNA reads TGCGCCAGCAGCCCGGGGGGGGCTAGCGGGAGTTATGAGCAGTTCTTC. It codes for CASSPGGASGSYEQFF.